These T cell receptor beta chains were read from a single sample in a study of control samples from healthy donors and cancer patients. The assay was immunoSEQ multiplex PCR, and TCRdb's table has in-frame clones only and misses some. In the table there are about 180,000 clones, more than 90% of which are singletons. The sample was blood. The source is a man younger than 45 in good health. The CDR3 runs from the conserved cysteine through the conserved F or W. D genes are given only for firm matches. Only some rows state a clone size, as once, few, many or a class for expanded clones.

D: NA; V: TRBV27; size: NA; J: TRBJ2-7; CDR3: CASSLGLSYEQYF; DNA: TGTGCCAGCAGTTTAGGGTTGTCCTACGAGCAGTACTTC
D: NA; V: TRBV2; size: NA; J: TRBJ2-1; CDR3: CASSPGLSSYNEQFF; DNA: TGTGCCAGCAGCCCTGGACTGAGCTCCTACAATGAGCAGTTCTTC
D: NA; V: TRBV18; size: NA; J: TRBJ1-2; CDR3: CASSPPEGGLRGYTF; DNA: TGTGCCAGCTCACCACCTGAGGGGGGGCTTCGTGGCTACACCTTC
D: TRBD1; V: TRBV30; size: NA; J: TRBJ1-5; CDR3: CAWRETGANQPQHF; DNA: TGTGCCTGGAGGGAGACAGGGGCTAATCAGCCCCAGCATTTT
D: NA; V: TRBV4-1; size: NA; J: TRBJ2-1; CDR3: CASSRPWDEQFF; DNA: TGCGCCAGCAGTCGGCCCTGGGATGAGCAGTTCTTC
D: NA; V: TRBV11-2; size: NA; J: TRBJ1-3; CDR3: CASSPGGSGNTIYF; DNA: TGTGCCAGCAGCCCCGGGGGCTCTGGAAACACCATATATTTT
D: NA; V: TRBV7-2; size: NA; J: TRBJ1-2; CDR3: CATSGGGAVGYTF; DNA: TGTGCCACCTCTGGGGGGGGCGCAGTAGGCTACACCTTC
D: TRBD2; V: TRBV15; size: NA; J: TRBJ2-2; CDR3: CATSRPRGSGGAVF; DNA: TGTGCCACCAGCAGACCTCGGGGTAGCGGGGGAGCTGTTTTT
D: TRBD1; V: TRBV9; size: NA; J: TRBJ2-7; CDR3: CASSTRDRVYGEQYF; DNA: TGTGCCAGCAGCACCCGGGACAGGGTATACGGCGAGCAGTACTTC
D: NA; V: TRBV27; size: NA; J: TRBJ2-2; CDR3: CASSPTRGNTGELFF; DNA: TGTGCCAGCAGCCCTACAAGGGGGAACACCGGGGAGCTGTTTTTT
D: NA; V: TRBV30; size: NA; J: TRBJ1-6; CDR3: CAWSVWGASYNSPLHF; DNA: TGTGCCTGGAGTGTATGGGGAGCATCCTATAATTCACCCCTCCACTTT
D: NA; V: TRBV11-2; size: NA; J: TRBJ2-5; CDR3: CASIGALQETQYF; DNA: TGTGCCAGCATAGGGGCTCTCCAAGAGACCCAGTACTTC
D: TRBD1; V: TRBV2; size: NA; J: TRBJ1-2; CDR3: CASSLRGRGGYTF; DNA: TGTGCCAGCAGCCTCAGGGGGCGAGGCGGCTACACCTTC
D: NA; V: TRBV27; size: few; J: TRBJ1-3; CDR3: CATALNSGNTIYF; DNA: TGTGCCACAGCCCTTAATTCTGGAAACACCATATATTTT
D: NA; V: TRBV28; size: NA; J: TRBJ1-4; CDR3: CATLPPQGNEKLFF; DNA: TGTGCCACCCTGCCGCCGCAGGGTAATGAAAAACTGTTTTTT
D: NA; V: TRBV10-1; size: NA; J: TRBJ2-3; CDR3: CASSERTGAGTQYF; DNA: TGCGCCAGCAGTGAGAGAACGGGGGCAGGTACGCAGTATTTT
D: NA; V: TRBV5-1; size: NA; J: TRBJ1-2; CDR3: CASSLVQGVPYTF; DNA: TGCGCCAGCAGCTTGGTTCAGGGAGTTCCCTACACCTTC
D: NA; V: TRBV12-2; size: NA; J: TRBJ2-3; CDR3: CASRPGVASGRASCTDTQYF; DNA: TGTGCAAGTCGCCCCGGGGTGGCTAGCGGGAGGGCCTCGTGCACAGATACGCAGTATTTT
D: NA; V: TRBV9; size: NA; J: TRBJ2-2; CDR3: CASSGTSYTGELFF; DNA: TGTGCCAGCAGCGGGACCAGTTACACCGGGGAGCTGTTTTTT
D: NA; V: TRBV11-2; size: NA; J: TRBJ1-5; CDR3: CASSPLSGPGQPQHF; DNA: TGTGCCAGCAGCCCCCTATCAGGGCCGGGACAGCCCCAGCATTTT
D: NA; V: TRBV28; size: once; J: TRBJ1-3; CDR3: CASSVVDSFAGNTIYF; DNA: TGTGCCAGCAGCGTCGTAGACAGTTTTGCTGGAAACACCATATATTTT
D: NA; V: TRBV19; size: NA; J: TRBJ1-6; CDR3: CASSADHSPLHF; DNA: TGTGCCAGTAGCGCCGACCATTCACCCCTCCACTTT
D: TRBD1; V: TRBV5-1; size: NA; J: TRBJ1-5; CDR3: CASRPTGGSNQPQHF; DNA: TGCGCCAGCAGGCCGACAGGGGGTAGCAATCAGCCCCAGCATTTT
D: NA; V: TRBV30; size: NA; J: TRBJ2-7; CDR3: CAWSVLRGYEQYF; DNA: TGTGCCTGGAGTGTACTTCGGGGCTACGAGCAGTACTTC
D: NA; V: TRBV5-5; size: NA; J: TRBJ1-4; CDR3: CASSPQGLRPSSNEKLFF; DNA: TGTGCCAGCAGCCCCCAGGGGTTGCGACCCTCCTCGAATGAAAAACTGTTTTTT
D: NA; V: TRBV27; size: NA; J: TRBJ1-1; CDR3: CASTKELNTEAFF; DNA: TGTGCCAGCACCAAGGAATTAAACACTGAAGCTTTCTTT
D: NA; V: TRBV27; size: NA; J: TRBJ1-2; CDR3: CASRPMGNYGYTF; DNA: TGTGCCAGCAGACCAATGGGTAACTATGGCTACACCTTC
D: NA; V: TRBV12-3/TRBV12-4; size: NA; J: TRBJ2-7; CDR3: CASSLEGAGEQYF; DNA: TGTGCCAGCAGTTTGGAGGGGGCAGGGGAGCAGTACTTC
D: TRBD2; V: TRBV19; size: NA; J: TRBJ2-1; CDR3: CASSPQRGWNEQFF; DNA: TGTGCCAGTAGTCCTCAGCGGGGTTGGAATGAGCAGTTCTTC
D: NA; V: TRBV7-2; size: NA; J: TRBJ1-6; CDR3: CASSFGGLVGSPLHF; DNA: TGTGCCAGCAGCTTTGGGGGCCTTGTTGGTTCACCCCTCCACTTT
D: NA; V: TRBV10-1; size: NA; J: TRBJ2-7; CDR3: CASSEMFYPNF; DNA: TGCGCCAGCAGCGAGATGTTTTATCCGAACTTC
D: TRBD1; V: TRBV9; size: NA; J: TRBJ2-7; CDR3: CAMRWGQESYEQYF; DNA: TGTGCCATGCGATGGGGACAGGAGTCCTACGAGCAGTACTTC
D: NA; V: TRBV5-1; size: NA; J: TRBJ1-3; CDR3: CASSLGQLGNTIYF; DNA: TGCGCCAGCAGCTTGGGACAGCTGGGAAACACCATATATTTT
D: NA; V: TRBV5-4; size: NA; J: TRBJ1-2; CDR3: CASSLAGDNYGYTF; DNA: TGTGCCAGCAGCTTGGCGGGGGACAACTATGGCTACACCTTC
D: TRBD1; V: TRBV19; size: NA; J: TRBJ1-2; CDR3: CASSGRGTGRNYGYTF; DNA: TGTGCCAGTAGTGGAAGAGGGACAGGGCGGAACTATGGCTACACCTTC
D: NA; V: TRBV28; size: NA; J: TRBJ2-7; CDR3: CASSLALGSGYEQYF; DNA: TGTGCCAGCAGTTTAGCCCTGGGGTCGGGCTACGAGCAGTACTTC
D: NA; V: TRBV10-1; size: few; J: TRBJ2-5; CDR3: CASSAYGTSQETQYF; DNA: TGCGCCAGCAGTGCCTACGGGACTTCTCAAGAGACCCAGTACTTC
D: NA; V: TRBV4-3; size: NA; J: TRBJ2-7; CDR3: CASSRTGTDSYEQYF; DNA: TGCGCCAGCAGCCGCACCGGGACGGACTCCTACGAGCAGTACTTC
D: NA; V: TRBV11-3; size: NA; J: TRBJ1-1; CDR3: CASSLSSGSTEAFF; DNA: TGTGCCAGCAGCTTATCGTCCGGGAGCACTGAAGCTTTCTTT
D: NA; V: TRBV6-1; size: NA; J: TRBJ1-5; CDR3: CASSEIGMGFSNQPQHF; DNA: TGTGCCAGCAGTGAAATCGGGATGGGCTTTAGCAATCAGCCCCAGCATTTT
D: NA; V: TRBV4-3; size: NA; J: TRBJ1-4; CDR3: CASSQDIRLPPIF; DNA: TGCGCCAGCAGCCAAGATATTCGCCTCCCCCCTATATTT
D: NA; V: TRBV9; size: NA; J: TRBJ1-2; CDR3: CASSPNPGTTSNYGYTF; DNA: TGTGCCAGCAGCCCCAACCCCGGGACAACCAGTAACTATGGCTACACCTTC
D: NA; V: TRBV7-9; size: NA; J: TRBJ2-2; CDR3: CASSSGTGANTGELFF; DNA: TGTGCCAGCAGCTCTGGGACGGGAGCAAACACCGGGGAGCTGTTTTTT
D: NA; V: TRBV27; size: NA; J: TRBJ2-3; CDR3: CASSSWDPQADTQYF; DNA: TGTGCCAGCAGTTCGTGGGACCCCCAGGCTGATACGCAGTATTTT
D: NA; V: TRBV19; size: NA; J: TRBJ1-2; CDR3: CASSIAQTGSYGYTF; DNA: TGTGCCAGTAGTATAGCCCAGACAGGTAGCTATGGCTACACCTTC
D: NA; V: TRBV7-9; size: NA; J: TRBJ1-6; CDR3: CASIGTASPLHF; DNA: TGTGCCAGCATAGGGACGGCTTCACCCCTCCACTTT